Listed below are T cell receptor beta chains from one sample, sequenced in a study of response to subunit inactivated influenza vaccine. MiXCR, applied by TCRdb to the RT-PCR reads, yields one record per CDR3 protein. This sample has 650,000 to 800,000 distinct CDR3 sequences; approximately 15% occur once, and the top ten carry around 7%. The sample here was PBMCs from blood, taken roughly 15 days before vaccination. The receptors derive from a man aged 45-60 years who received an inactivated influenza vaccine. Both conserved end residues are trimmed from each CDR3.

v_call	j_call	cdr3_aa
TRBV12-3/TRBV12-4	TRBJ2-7	ASRPGGPSYEQY
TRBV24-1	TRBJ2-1	ATSASSVSGRYEQF
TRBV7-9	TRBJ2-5	ASSLTRGQETQY
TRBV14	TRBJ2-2	ASSPAPGELF
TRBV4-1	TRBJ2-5	ASRDRGGETQY
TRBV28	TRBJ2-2	ASSFSGGSGELF
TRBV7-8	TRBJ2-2	ASSSRGGNTGELF
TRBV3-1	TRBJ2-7	ASSQGALSYEQY
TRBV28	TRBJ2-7	ASSRKRYEQY
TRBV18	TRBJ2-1	ASSPQNNEQF
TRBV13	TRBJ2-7	ASSGRELGMWHEQY
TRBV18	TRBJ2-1	ASSLPRSGVSYNEQF
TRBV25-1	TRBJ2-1	ASSVQGLNHHEQF
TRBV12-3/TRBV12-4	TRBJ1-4	ASSPPGFNNEKLF
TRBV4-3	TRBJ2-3	ASSQGYGGTDTQY
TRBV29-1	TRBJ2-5	SVGEGYIAGETQY
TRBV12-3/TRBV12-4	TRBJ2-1	ASTQGPASGSVYNEQF
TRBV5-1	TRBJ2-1	ASSRRTSGGINEQF
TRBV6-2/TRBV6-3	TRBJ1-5	ASKPAKIDQPQH
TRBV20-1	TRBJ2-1	SAITGTSGSNEQF
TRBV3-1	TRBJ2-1	ASSVEGGAGYNEQF
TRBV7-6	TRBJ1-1	ASSLTQATEAF
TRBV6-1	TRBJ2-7	ASRPLAGATYEQY
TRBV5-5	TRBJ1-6	ASSLLGPSSYNSPLN
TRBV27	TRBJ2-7	ASSPDLIRDRAYEQY
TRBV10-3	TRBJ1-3	AISGIRDGAGNTIY
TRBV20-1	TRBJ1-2	SARGAGDGYT
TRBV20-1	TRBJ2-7	SARELAGAHEQY
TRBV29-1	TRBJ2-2	SVRRTGTSNTGELF
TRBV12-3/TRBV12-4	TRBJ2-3	ASSATRDPQY
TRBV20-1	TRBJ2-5	SAPRQARQETQY
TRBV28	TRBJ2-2	ASSLLFGEKTGELF
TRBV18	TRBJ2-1	ASSPRMHEQF